The 20 T cell receptor beta chains reported below all come from one sample, sequenced in a study of blood T cell repertoires in COVID-19. The assay was immunoSEQ multiplex PCR, and TCRdb's table has in-frame clones only and misses some. The repertoire holds roughly 330,000 clones, with more than 75% as singletons. The source material was peripheral blood. Every receptor here comes from a woman aged 45-59 years with active or convalescent COVID-19.

J is TRBJ2-7 and V is TRBV5-5, with 8 bases aligning to TRBD1. This CDR3 contains 12 residues. Germline-derived CDR1 and CDR2 are SGHKS and YYEKEE (reference sequence). V was clipped by 3 bases and J by 12 bases; unmatched bases: 8. The CDR3 reads CASSSDRAISYF. The CDR3 DNA sequence: TGTGCCAGCAGCTCGGACAGGGCTATTTCGTACTTC.

The chain is built from TRBV7-9 and TRBJ1-1, with a tentative D call TRBD1 (5 bases). CDR3 size: 17 residues. V lost 3 bases, J lost 1 base, and 18 bases lay in between. The V gene's germline CDR1 is SEHNR and CDR2 FQNEAQ (reference sequence). The CDR3 reads CASSLLVGGLSNTEAFF. The CDR3, as DNA: TGTGCCAGCAGCTTGTTAGTGGGGGGACTGTCGAACACTGAAGCTTTCTTT.

The chain is built from TRBV7-2 and TRBJ2-3, with TRBD2 matching over 8 bases. The germline V gene has CDR1 SGHTA and CDR2 FQGNSA. The junction had 3 bases not matched to a gene; V was cut back by 1 base and J by 0 bases. The CDR3 extends over 16 amino acids. CDR3 loop: CASSLVSSGSTDTQYF. The CDR3 region has the DNA TGTGCCAGCAGCTTAGTTTCTAGCGGGAGCACAGATACGCAGTATTTT. Combining the CDR3 with reference TRBV7-2 and TRBJ2-3 gives the whole variable domain GAGVSQSPSNKVTEKGKDVELRCDPISGHTALYWYRQSLGQGLEFLIYFQGNSAPDKSGLPSDRFSAERTGGSVSTLTIQRTQQEDSAVYLCASSLVSSGSTDTQYFGPGTRLTVL.

The chain carries TRBV18 and TRBJ2-3, with D perhaps matching TRBD2 (5 bases). Germline CDR1 and CDR2: KGHSH and LQKENI. The CDR3 is 16 amino acids. V lost 2 bases and J 0 bases, leaving 12 bases between the germline ends. This chain's CDR3 is CASSPLRDSSTDTQYF. In DNA, the CDR3 is TGTGCCAGCTCACCATTGAGGGATTCTAGCACAGATACGCAGTATTTT. Drawing the rest from reference TRBV18 and TRBJ2-3, the complete variable domain is NAGVMQNPRHLVRRRGQEARLRCSPMKGHSHVYWYRQLPEEGLKFMVYLQKENIIDESGMPKERFSAEFPKEGPSILRIQQVVRGDSAAYFCASSPLRDSSTDTQYFGPGTRLTVL.

The chain has TRBV2 and TRBJ1-3, with D possibly being TRBD1 (5 bases). The germline CDR1 and CDR2 sequences are SNHLY and FYNNEI. The CDR3 covers 14 residues. V was trimmed by 3 bases and J by 4 bases, leaving 10 bases between them. In DNA form, the CDR3 reads TGTGCCAGCAGTGAGCGGCGGGGGGGAAACACCATATATTTT. Its translation is CASSERRGGNTIYF.

This chain links TRBV25-1 with TRBJ1-1; weak D call: TRBD1 (6 bases). The V and J ends lost 6 bases and 0 bases respectively, with 11 bases between them. CDR1 is MGHDK and CDR2 is SYGVNS in the germline V gene. This CDR3 is 14 amino acids long. As DNA, the CDR3 is TGTGCCAGCAGGGAAACAGGGATGAACACTGAAGCTTTCTTT. Translation: CASRETGMNTEAFF.

The chain recombines TRBV28 with TRBJ2-1; 7 positions match TRBD2. This CDR3 comprises 13 residues. V was clipped by 7 bases and J by 5 bases; unmatched bases: 5. Germline values: CDR1 MDHEN, CDR2 SYDVKM. In DNA, the CDR3 is TGTGCCAGCACCACACGGGGGGACAATGAGCAGTTCTTC. The encoded protein is CASTTRGDNEQFF.

The rearrangement links TRBV19 to TRBJ2-7; the match to TRBD1 covers 7 bases. Per germline, CDR1 LNHDA and CDR2 SQIVND (reference sequence). Trimming took 3 bases from V and 5 from J; bases not matched to a gene: 13. The CDR3 runs 16 residues. The CDR3 nucleotides read TGTGCCAGTAGTATTCAACAGGGGAAAGGCTCTCACGAGCAGTACTTC. It is translated as CASSIQQGKGSHEQYF.

The gene calls are TRBV18 and TRBJ2-5; 7 bases map to TRBD1. The V segment lost 2 bases and the J segment 5 bases; nucleotides outside the gene matches: 5. There are 14 residues in the CDR3. Germline lookup yields CDR1 KGHSH and CDR2 LQKENI. The CDR3 nucleotides read TGTGCCAGCTCACCAATTTTGGGACAGGAGACCCAGTACTTC. Translation: CASSPILGQETQYF.

This chain uses TRBV7-8 with TRBJ2-1; 10 nucleotides line up with TRBD1. V gave up 5 bases and J gave up 10 bases; unmatched junction bases: 8. The CDR3 is made up of 14 amino acids. Germline-derived CDR1 and CDR2 are SGHVS and FQNEAQ. The CDR3 sequence: CASSARTGGLEQFF. The CDR3 coding sequence is TGTGCCAGCAGCGCTAGGACAGGGGGACTGGAGCAGTTCTTC.

This clone was observed at least ten times. The rearrangement links TRBV6-1 to TRBJ1-4; weak D call: TRBD1 (5 bases). V was pared by 3 bases and J by 7 bases, with 12 bases between. This CDR3 is 14 amino acids long. The germline gives CDR1 MNHNS, CDR2 SASEGT. CDR3 amino acids: CASSETARSEKLFF. The CDR3 DNA reads TGTGCCAGCAGTGAGACAGCCAGAAGTGAAAAACTGTTTTTT.

The CDR3 loop is CASSLTSPGEVDTQYF. The CDR3 DNA is TGCGCCAGCAGCCTGACTAGTCCCGGGGAGGTCGATACGCAGTATTTT. The chain uses TRBV4-1 and TRBJ2-3; D possibly corresponds to TRBD2 (6 bases). V lost 4 bases and J 6 bases, leaving 20 bases between the germline ends. In germline, CDR1 is MGHRA, CDR2 YSYEKL. The CDR3 sequence is 16 residues long.

As concerns this clone: The junction does not match germline at one end; this may be a read error. The chain couples TRBV2 to TRBJ1-1; D perhaps matches TRBD1 (6 bases). CDR3 length equals 14 residues. Germline CDR1 is SNHLY and CDR2 is FYNNEI. CDR3 sequence reads: CASREDRLNTEAFF. The DNA of the CDR3 is TGTGCCAGCAGGGAAGACAGGCTGAACACTGAAGCTTTCTTT.

V gene TRBV5-1 combines with J gene TRBJ2-1; 14 nucleotides align to TRBD2. Germline values: CDR1 SGHRS, CDR2 YFSETQ. This CDR3 has 20 amino acids. V gave up 0 bases and J gave up 0 bases; unmatched junction bases: 8. Written as DNA, the CDR3 is TGCGCCAGCAGCTTGGCCGGGACTAGCGGGGGCCCGAGCTCCTACAATGAGCAGTTCTTC. Encoded protein: CASSLAGTSGGPSSYNEQFF.

This clone was detected once. Other DNA sequences in the sample encode the same CDR3. The J gene is TRBJ2-7, the V gene TRBV5-1; D may be TRBD2 (5 bases). V was shortened by 1 base and J by 6 bases, with 8 bases between the two germline ends. The germline V gene has CDR1 SGHRS and CDR2 YFSETQ. The CDR3 loop spans 12 amino acids. The DNA for the CDR3 is TGCGCCAGCAGCTTGTCCGGGGTCGAGCAGTACTTC. Translation: CASSLSGVEQYF.

Only one count was recorded for this clone. The chain combines TRBV30 with TRBJ1-2; TRBD1 aligns across 10 bases. J was trimmed by 2 bases and V by 4 bases; bases with no gene match: 1. The CDR3 runs 13 residues. Germline CDR1 GTSNPN, CDR2 SVGIG (reference sequence). The CDR3 reads CAWTGQGNYGYTF. CDR3 DNA sequence: TGTGCCTGGACGGGACAGGGGAACTATGGCTACACCTTC. Full variable domain (outside the CDR3, taken from reference TRBV30 and TRBJ1-2): SQTIHQWPATLVQPVGSPLSLECTVEGTSNPNLYWYRQAAGRGLQLLFYSVGIGQISSEVPQNLSASRPQDRQFILSSKKLLLSDSGFYLCAWTGQGNYGYTFGSGTRLTVV.

The V call is TRBV9, the J call TRBJ2-7; 8 nucleotides align to TRBD2. The V gene end was trimmed by 4 bases and the J gene end by 6 bases; junction bases not matched to a gene: 6. This CDR3 spans 13 amino acids. Germline assignment: CDR1 SGDLS and CDR2 YYNGEE. The CDR3 coding sequence is TGTGCCAGCAGCCGGAGCGGGAGAGGCGAGCAGTACTTC. Amino acids: CASSRSGRGEQYF.

J is TRBJ1-3 and V is TRBV7-2; 8 bases agree with TRBD1. The CDR3 sequence is 14 residues long. After removal of 4 bases from V and 9 bases from J, the junction contained 8 bases not matched to a gene. Germline CDR1 SGHTA, CDR2 FQGNSA. CDR3 sequence: CASSSRDRRSTIYF. CDR3 coding DNA: TGTGCCAGCAGCTCCAGGGACAGGCGAAGCACCATATATTTT.

V gene TRBV30 combines with J gene TRBJ1-5; D remains ambiguous. V shed 1 base and J shed 4 bases, with 11 bases lying between them. Per the germline V gene, CDR1 is GTSNPN and CDR2 is SVGIG (reference sequence). The CDR3 spans 14 residues. The CDR3 nucleotides read TGTGCCTGGAGTGCCTCAGAATATAATCAGCCCCAGCATTTT. Its protein is CAWSASEYNQPQHF.

CDR3 sequence: CASSRHGGGSYEQYF. The CDR3 DNA is TGTGCCAGCAGCCGTCACGGCGGCGGTTCCTACGAGCAGTACTTC. The chain links TRBV7-9 to TRBJ2-7; D is undetermined. The CDR3 consists of 15 residues. With 5 bases removed from V and 1 base from J, the gap between germline ends came to 15 bases. Germline values: CDR1 SEHNR, CDR2 FQNEAQ (reference sequence). Together with reference TRBV7-9 and TRBJ2-7, the CDR3 gives the full variable domain: DTGVSQNPRHKITKRGQNVTFRCDPISEHNRLYWYRQTLGQGPEFLTYFQNEAQLEKSRLLSDRFSAERPKGSFSTLEIQRTEQGDSAMYLCASSRHGGGSYEQYFGPGTRLTVT.